This T cell receptor beta chain was sequenced for a study of blood T cell repertoires in COVID-19. Study-wide context: Samples came from the United States, Italy and Spain, spanning acute and convalescent COVID-19. PBMCs, B-cell-depleted T cells, or T cells provided the cDNA or gDNA that made up the material.

Authors' analysis steps: Estimation of nucleated cell counts relied on the amplification of reference gene primers. The repertoire was sequenced with immunoSEQ multiplex PCR; TCRdb's copy has only in-frame clones and lacks some. That table gives V, J and clone size, and the DNA gave D and trimming. The sample records around 140,000 clones, roughly 90% being singletons. CDR1 and CDR2 (germline): SEHNR, FQNEAQ (reference sequence). The CDR3 sequence is 13 residues long. The V end lost 5 bases, the J end lost 2 bases, and 9 bases lay between the germline ends. The chain is built from TRBV7-9 and TRBJ1-1; D is undetermined. Sequencing input: peripheral blood. The source is a man aged 50 to 60 with active or convalescent COVID-19. The CDR3 loop reads CASSPSGNTEAFF. The CDR3 nucleotides are TGTGCCAGCAGCCCCAGCGGAAACACTGAAGCTTTCTTT.